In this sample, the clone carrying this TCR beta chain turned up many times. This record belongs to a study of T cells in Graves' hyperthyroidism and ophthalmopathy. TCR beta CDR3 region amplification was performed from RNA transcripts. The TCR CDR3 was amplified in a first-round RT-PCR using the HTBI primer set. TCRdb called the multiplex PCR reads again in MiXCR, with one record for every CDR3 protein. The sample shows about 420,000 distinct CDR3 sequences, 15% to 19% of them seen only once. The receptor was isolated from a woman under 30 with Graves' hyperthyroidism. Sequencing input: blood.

The CDR3 nucleotides read TGTGCCAGCAGTTACTCGTCTATCCTGGGCACTGAAGCTTTCTTT. Its translation is CASSYSSILGTEAFF. The chain couples TRBV6-2 or TRBV6-3 to TRBJ1-1; D unresolved. V lost 0 bases and J 4 bases, leaving 12 bases between the germline ends. CDR1 and CDR2 (germline): MNHEY, SVGEGT. The CDR3 extends over 15 amino acids.